This paragraph reports one T cell receptor beta chain. Its antigen is still unknown. The CDR3 runs 16 residues. V shed 4 bases and J 1 base; nucleotides not matched to a gene: 6. Germline V gene sequence: CDR1 LGHDT, CDR2 YNNKEL (reference sequence). The sample comes from a study of T cell responses to AZD1222 COVID-19 vaccine. The method was immunoSEQ multiplex PCR; TCRdb's version includes in-frame clones alone and lacks a portion of them. Seen here are approximately 160,000 clones, about 90% observed once, and the top ten hold around 1%. Findings and limits, study-wide: The sample set comprised mostly white British donors with more females, and clonal diversity was possibly underestimated. Only a handful of individuals given AZD1222 were seropositive at baseline.

Second-dose recipients at about 4 or about 12 weeks were treated as one pooled group. The chain couples TRBV3-1 (or the pseudogene TRBV3-2) to TRBJ2-3, with 9 bases lining up with TRBD1. This material consisted of peripheral blood, taken 28 days after the second AZD1222 dose. The receptor was isolated from an adult who received the AZD1222 COVID-19 vaccine. CDR3 coding DNA: TGTGCCAGCAGCCTACAGGGGGCGGGGCGCACAGATACGCAGTATTTT. Encoded protein: CASSLQGAGRTDTQYF.